A single sample gave rise to the 29 T cell receptor beta chains below, sequenced in a study of T cell responses to AZD1222 COVID-19 vaccine (dated by TCRdb to about 2021). Reading the label with the study, this specimen's time point is: baseline before first vaccination. Library preparation used the immunoSEQ multiplex PCR assay. Imported from immuneACCESS, the table was reduced by TCRdb to in-frame sequences with V and J called. These copies leave out some clones; in studies compared against another copy, an unresolved V gene accounts for under half, and the cause of the remainder is not known. Recorded for this sample are roughly 100,000 clones; nearly 95% of them occurred a single time. The leading ten clones occupy around 5% of the sample. The sequenced sample was peripheral blood, obtained on day 0 of AZD1222 vaccination. Receptors originate from an adult in good health.

J is TRBJ2-7 and V is TRBV7-2, with D perhaps given as TRBD1 or TRBD2 (5 bases each). This CDR3 contains 11 residues. V was shortened by 3 bases and J by 5 bases, with 5 bases between the two germline ends. CDR1 and CDR2 (germline): SGHTA, FQGNSA. CDR3 DNA: TGTGCCAGCAGCTTGGGGGACGAGCAGTACTTC. Amino acids: CASSLGDEQYF.

The chain is built from TRBV7-2 and TRBJ1-1; 8 nucleotides agree with TRBD1. Losses at the gene ends were 5 bases for V and 4 bases for J; bases not matched to a gene: 9. The CDR3 spans 15 residues. Germline loops: CDR1 SGHTA, CDR2 FQGNSA. CDR3: CASSVDRGSGTEAFF. CDR3 DNA: TGTGCCAGCAGCGTCGACAGGGGTAGCGGCACTGAAGCTTTCTTT. Full variable domain (missing parts from reference TRBV7-2 and TRBJ1-1): GAGVSQSPSNKVTEKGKDVELRCDPISGHTALYWYRQSLGQGLEFLIYFQGNSAPDKSGLPSDRFSAERTGGSVSTLTIQRTQQEDSAVYLCASSVDRGSGTEAFFGQGTRLTVV.

The chain carries TRBV25-1 and TRBJ1-6; a possible D gene is TRBD1 (5 bases). Trimming pared 3 bases from V and 7 bases from J, leaving 10 bases between. This CDR3 spans 14 amino acids. Germline V gene data show CDR1 as MGHDK and CDR2 as SYGVNS. CDR3 sequence (DNA): TGTGCCAGCAGTGAGCCTGGGGGAAATTCACCCCTCCACTTT. This translates into CASSEPGGNSPLHF.

The CDR3 DNA reads as TGTGCCAGCAGCTTGGGACAGGGGGCGTCCGGGGAGCTGTTTTTT. As protein: CASSLGQGASGELFF. The chain has TRBV7-8 and TRBJ2-2; 12 nucleotides match TRBD1. Trimming cost V 3 bases and J 6 bases; bases outside gene matches: 2. The CDR3 covers 15 residues. Germline V gene data show CDR1 as SGHVS and CDR2 as FQNEAQ.

This chain connects TRBV5-1 to TRBJ2-2; unclear D gene. The germline V gene encodes CDR1 SGHRS and CDR2 YFSETQ. CDR3 size: 13 residues. V lost 4 bases and J lost 0, with 4 bases in between. CDR3 amino acids: CASSLTNTGELFF. CDR3 nucleotide sequence: TGCGCCAGCAGCCTAACGAACACCGGGGAGCTGTTTTTT.

This chain connects TRBV10-3 to TRBJ2-7; a weak D match, TRBD1 (6 bases). Germline CDR1 and CDR2: ENHRY and SYGVKD. The V and J ends lost 0 bases and 0 bases respectively, with 6 bases between them. This CDR3 comprises 14 residues. CDR3 sequence (DNA): TGTGCCATCAGTGAGTCAGGGGGCTCCTACGAGCAGTACTTC. Translation: CAISESGGSYEQYF.

This chain joins TRBV6-2 or TRBV6-3 and TRBJ1-5; D is perhaps TRBD1 (5 bases). Germline loops: CDR1 MNHEY, CDR2 SVGEGT. This CDR3 is 16 amino acids long. The V and J ends lost 4 bases and 3 bases respectively, with 16 bases between them. The CDR3 DNA reads TGTGCCAGCAGTTCGTCCCGGGACGGTTACAATCAGCCCCAGCATTTT. It yields the protein CASSSSRDGYNQPQHF.

The V gene is TRBV2, the J gene TRBJ2-5, with unresolved D. Germline CDR1 is SNHLY and CDR2 is FYNNEI. V lost 7 bases, J lost 2 bases, and 8 bases lay in between. This CDR3 contains 12 residues. DNA for the CDR3: TGTGCCAGCAAGGCGGATCAAGAGACCCAGTACTTC. Residues: CASKADQETQYF.

The genes are TRBV7-9 and TRBJ2-3, with 7 positions matching TRBD2. Germline V gene sequence: CDR1 SEHNR, CDR2 FQNEAQ (reference sequence). This CDR3 comprises 17 residues. V trimming: 5 bases; J trimming: 0 bases; junction bases outside the gene matches: 11. CDR3 DNA sequence: TGTGCCAGCAGCCCGTCCCTAGCGGTCCCTAGCACAGATACGCAGTATTTT. Protein: CASSPSLAVPSTDTQYF. The full variable domain, completed using reference TRBV7-9 and TRBJ2-3, is DTGVSQNPRHKITKRGQNVTFRCDPISEHNRLYWYRQTLGQGPEFLTYFQNEAQLEKSRLLSDRFSAERPKGSFSTLEIQRTEQGDSAMYLCASSPSLAVPSTDTQYFGPGTRLTVL.

CDR3 region: CAWTGGSGQPQHF. In DNA, the CDR3 is TGTGCCTGGACGGGGGGCAGCGGTCAGCCCCAGCATTTT. V and J are TRBV30 and TRBJ1-5; a weak D match, TRBD1 (6 bases). CDR1 GTSNPN and CDR2 SVGIG come from the germline V gene (reference sequence). V lost 4 bases to trimming and J lost 6 bases, with 13 bases between them. The CDR3 totals 13 residues.

This chain connects TRBV11-2 to TRBJ1-3; D gene ambiguous. Germline V gene data show CDR1 as SGHAT and CDR2 as FQNNGV. The CDR3 contains 15 residues. The ends were cut back, 4 bases at V and 1 base at J, with 11 bases in the middle. CDR3 in amino acids: CASSSREDSGNTIYF. The CDR3, as DNA: TGTGCCAGCAGCTCCCGGGAAGATTCTGGAAACACCATATATTTT.

The rearrangement links TRBV18 to TRBJ2-7; a weak D match, TRBD2 (6 bases). V shed 3 bases and J shed 7 bases, with 16 bases lying between them. The germline V gene encodes CDR1 KGHSH and CDR2 LQKENI. The CDR3 is 14 residues long. The CDR3 sequence: CASSPRGPKVEQYF. CDR3 sequence (DNA): TGTGCCAGCTCACCGCGGGGACCAAAAGTGGAGCAGTACTTC. Together with reference TRBV18 and TRBJ2-7, the CDR3 gives the full variable domain: NAGVMQNPRHLVRRRGQEARLRCSPMKGHSHVYWYRQLPEEGLKFMVYLQKENIIDESGMPKERFSAEFPKEGPSILRIQQVVRGDSAAYFCASSPRGPKVEQYFGPGTRLTVT.

This rearrangement joins TRBV6-5 to TRBJ2-7; D possibly corresponds to TRBD1 (5 bases). CDR3 length: 11 amino acids. CDR1 and CDR2 from the germline V gene are MNHEY and SVGAGI. V was clipped by 8 bases and J by 4 bases, with 9 bases between them. CDR3 sequence: CASEKGYEQYF. As DNA, the CDR3 is TGTGCCAGCGAGAAGGGGTACGAGCAGTACTTC.

This clone showed up many times. V and J are TRBV4-3 and TRBJ2-6; the match to TRBD1 covers 10 bases. CDR3 length: 18 amino acids. With 5 bases clipped from V and 0 bases from J, the junction kept 7 bases outside the gene matches. Germline values: CDR1 LGHNA, CDR2 YSLEER. CDR3 DNA: TGCGCCAGCAGCTATTCCGGGACAGGGGCCTCTGGGGCCAACGTCCTGACTTTC. This translates into CASSYSGTGASGANVLTF.

The chain uses TRBV12-3 or TRBV12-4 and TRBJ2-1, with D uncertain. This CDR3 is built from 13 residues. The V end was cut by 6 bases, the J end by 8 bases, with 14 bases between. This CDR3 reads CASSLSTVHEQFF. The CDR3 nucleotides are TGTGCCAGCAGCCTCTCCACTGTCCATGAGCAGTTCTTC.

This clone was seen only once. The chain links TRBV6-5 to TRBJ2-5, with 9 bases that match TRBD2. Germline values: CDR1 MNHEY, CDR2 SVGAGI. V lost 7 bases to trimming and J lost 5 bases; unmatched junction nucleotides: 5. This CDR3 has 13 residues. CDR3 amino acids: CASTLAGTETQYF. CDR3 nucleotide sequence: TGTGCCAGCACTCTAGCGGGAACTGAGACCCAGTACTTC.

This clone showed up just a few times. This chain links TRBV11-2 with TRBJ1-1; TRBD1 matches at 7 bases. Germline V lookup: CDR1 SGHAT, CDR2 FQNNGV. CDR3 size: 11 residues. The J segment lost 8 bases and the V segment lost 8 bases, leaving 5 bases of the junction unmatched. CDR3 sequence: CASRKTGEAFF. The CDR3, as DNA: TGTGCCAGCCGAAAGACAGGGGAAGCTTTCTTT.

The chain joins TRBV5-1 to TRBJ2-3; TRBD2 matches at 7 bases. The CDR3 sequence is 15 residues long. J lost 3 bases, V lost 2 bases, and 6 bases had no gene match. Germline V lookup: CDR1 SGHRS, CDR2 YFSETQ. CDR3 in amino acids: CASSFSGTGTDTQYF. The CDR3 coding sequence is TGCGCCAGCAGCTTCAGCGGGACGGGGACAGATACGCAGTATTTT.

V and J are TRBV13 and TRBJ2-1; D possibly corresponds to TRBD1 (5 bases). This CDR3 spans 13 amino acids. Germline-derived CDR1 and CDR2 are PRHDT and FYEKMQ (reference sequence). V was shortened by 5 bases and J by 4 bases, with 9 bases between the two germline ends. In DNA, the CDR3 is TGTGCCAGCAGCCCTGACAGTTACAATGAGCAGTTCTTC. This encodes CASSPDSYNEQFF.

The rearrangement links TRBV9 to TRBJ2-3; no clear D gene. CDR1 is SGDLS, CDR2 YYNGEE, per germline. CDR3 length equals 13 residues. Deletions cut 0 bases from V and 8 bases from J, with 10 bases between. Here the CDR3 DNA reads TGTGCCAGCAGCGTAGATAGAAAGAGTACGCAGTATTTT. This translates into CASSVDRKSTQYF.

CDR3 sequence: CASSERWRGNGYTF. In nucleotides, the CDR3 is TGTGCCAGCAGTGAGAGGTGGAGAGGGAATGGCTACACCTTC. The chain has TRBV6-4 and TRBJ1-2; D unclear. Germline CDR1 reads MRHNA; CDR2 reads SNTAGT. The CDR3 has 14 residues. Trimming stripped 3 bases from V and 6 bases from J, with 14 bases between.

This clone is medium-sized (0.01 to 0.1%). The V gene is TRBV28, the J gene TRBJ2-7; D is perhaps TRBD1 or TRBD2 (5 bases each). Germline V gene data show CDR1 as MDHEN and CDR2 as SYDVKM. V was shortened by 3 bases and J by 0 bases, with 24 bases between the two germline ends. There are 19 residues in the CDR3. The CDR3 DNA sequence: TGTGCCAGCAGTTTTTCGAGGGACGGGAAAACCCTGAGCTCCTACGAGCAGTACTTC. Protein: CASSFSRDGKTLSSYEQYF.

The chain carries TRBV27 and TRBJ1-5, with D maybe TRBD1 (6 bases). This CDR3 is 13 amino acids long. The ends were cut back, 8 bases at V and 2 bases at J, with 10 bases in the middle. Germline-derived CDR1 and CDR2 are MNHEY and SMNVEV (reference sequence). The CDR3 bases are TGTGCCAGCGGCAGGGGTGGCAATCAGCCCCAGCATTTT. It encodes CASGRGGNQPQHF.

CDR3 DNA sequence: TGTGCCACCAGTGATCCAAGGACAGGTAGCTACGAGCAGTACTTC. Protein product: CATSDPRTGSYEQYF. V is TRBV24-1 and J is TRBJ2-7, with TRBD1 matching over 7 bases. The V segment lost 3 bases and the J segment 3 bases; nucleotides outside the gene matches: 7. Germline V gives CDR1 KGHDR, CDR2 SFDVKD. The CDR3 has 15 residues.

The V and J genes are TRBV9 and TRBJ1-4; D unresolved. Germline CDR1 SGDLS, CDR2 YYNGEE. V lost 0 bases and J lost 0, with 3 bases in between. This CDR3 contains 14 residues. DNA for the CDR3: TGTGCCAGCAGCGTAGTATCAACTAATGAAAAACTGTTTTTT. As protein: CASSVVSTNEKLFF.

This chain links TRBV9 with TRBJ2-5; D is ambiguous. The CDR3 extends over 15 amino acids. Trimming shortened V by 4 bases and J by 1 base, and 14 bases separated the two germline ends. The V gene's germline CDR1 is SGDLS and CDR2 YYNGEE. The CDR3 DNA is TGTGCCAGCAGCTCCTTAGGTACTTTCCAAGAGACCCAGTACTTC. Encoded protein: CASSSLGTFQETQYF. The full variable domain, rest sourced from reference TRBV9 and TRBJ2-5, is DSGVTQTPKHLITATGQRVTLRCSPRSGDLSVYWYQQSLDQGLQFLIQYYNGEERAKGNILERFSAQQFPDLHSELNLSSLELGDSALYFCASSSLGTFQETQYFGPGTRLLVL.

This chain connects TRBV2 to TRBJ1-1, with no clear D. CDR3 length: 14 amino acids. Deletions cut 7 bases from V and 0 bases from J, with 12 bases between. Germline CDR1 reads SNHLY; CDR2 reads FYNNEI. The CDR3 loop is CASNLGSMNTEAFF. In DNA, the CDR3 is TGTGCCAGCAATTTAGGGTCTATGAACACTGAAGCTTTCTTT.

The chain is built from TRBV18 and TRBJ2-1, with D perhaps being TRBD1 or TRBD2 (5 bases each). Germline CDR1 and CDR2: KGHSH and LQKENI. Deletions cut 1 base from V and 10 bases from J, with 8 bases between. The CDR3 sequence is 12 residues long. The chain's CDR3 is CASSPRGGEQFF. The CDR3 coding sequence is TGTGCCAGCTCACCACGGGGCGGGGAGCAGTTCTTC.

The chain joins TRBV20-1 to TRBJ1-1; 7 bases map to TRBD1. Germline loops: CDR1 DFQATT, CDR2 SNEGSKA (reference sequence). J gave up 3 bases and V 4 bases, and 5 bases lay outside the gene matches. The CDR3 consists of 13 residues. CDR3 sequence: CSAIDRADTEAFF. The CDR3 coding sequence is TGCAGTGCTATTGACAGGGCGGACACTGAAGCTTTCTTT.